Shown below are 5 T cell receptor beta chains from a single sample sequenced in a study. TCRdb processed the RT-PCR reads anew with MiXCR; each CDR3 protein has one entry. The data hold about 680,000 distinct CDR3 sequences, with 13% to 15% observed a single time. The sequenced material came from memory CD4+ T cells from blood. Source of these receptors: a female donor in good health, serving as a healthy control.

This clonotype appeared many times. CDR3 amino acids: CASSWTGPETQYF. The CDR3, as DNA: TGTGCCAGCAGCTGGACAGGGCCAGAGACCCAGTACTTC. This chain uses TRBV7-2 with TRBJ2-5, with 8 bases fitting TRBD1. V shed 4 bases, J shed 4 bases, and the junction held 2 bases outside the gene matches. Per germline, CDR1 SGHTA and CDR2 FQGNSA. The CDR3 is made up of 13 amino acids.

The chain links TRBV7-8 to TRBJ1-1, with unresolved D. Germline V lookup: CDR1 SGHVS, CDR2 FQNEAQ. The germline V and J ends were trimmed by 5 bases and 6 bases, with 13 bases remaining between them. The CDR3 has 13 residues. CDR3 residues: CASSQAVGAEAFF. Written as DNA, the CDR3 is TGTGCCAGCAGCCAGGCGGTGGGCGCTGAAGCTTTCTTT.

Remarks on this clonotype: Being one base from a much bigger clone, this may be a read error. V gene TRBV5-4 combines with J gene TRBJ1-6; the match to TRBD1 covers 9 bases. V was clipped by 5 bases and J by 10 bases; unmatched bases: 7. Germline CDR1 and CDR2: SGHNT and YYREEE (reference sequence). The CDR3 has 14 residues. The DNA for the CDR3 is TGTGCCAGCAGTATGGGACAGGGTGAATCACCCCTCCACTTT. The encoded protein is CASSMGQGESPLHF.

To note about this clonotype: Germline is not matched at one junction end, which may reflect a read error. The chain couples TRBV28 to TRBJ2-7; 14 bases align to TRBD2. This CDR3 has 18 residues. Per germline, CDR1 MDHEN and CDR2 SYDVKM. CDR3 sequence: CAIIPSPGTSGSSYELYF. CDR3 sequence (DNA): TGTGCCATCATTCCCTCTCCCGGGACTAGCGGGAGTTCCTACGAGCTGTACTTC.

This chain uses TRBV7-2 with TRBJ1-1; possible D gene TRBD1, 6 bases. CDR1 SGHTA and CDR2 FQGNSA come from the germline V gene. Trimming removed 0 bases at V and 4 bases at J, with 15 bases between. This CDR3 region has 16 residues. CDR3 in DNA: TGTGCCAGCAGCTTAGCCCCTCGAGGGGGGGCCACTGAAGCTTTCTTT. It specifies CASSLAPRGGATEAFF.